This T cell receptor beta chain was retrieved from a study of T cell responses to AZD1222 COVID-19 vaccine. The study's findings and limits: CD4 TCRs associated with vaccination spanned spike, dominating at 160-218 and 743-854. Repertoires were collected only later (after the peak T cell response had occurred). Unmutated regions of variants are reportedly targeted by nearly half of spike-specific TCRs.

Of note for this clone: Its cognate antigen is unknown.

V was clipped by 5 bases and J by 5 bases; unmatched bases: 4. The CDR3 consists of 12 residues. CDR1 and CDR2 from the germline V gene are GTSNPN and SVGIG (reference sequence). Here immunoSEQ multiplex PCR was the method, and the copy in TCRdb shows in-frame clones only, minus some. This sample has around 150,000 clones, with roughly 91% found just once. Specimen: peripheral blood, collected 28 days after the second AZD1222 dose. The genes are TRBV30 and TRBJ1-1; TRBD1 matches 8 bases. The TCR originated in an adult who received the AZD1222 COVID-19 vaccine. This chain's CDR3 is CAWDRGRTEAFF. The CDR3 nucleotides read TGTGCCTGGGACAGGGGCCGGACTGAAGCTTTCTTT.